A selection of T cell receptor beta chains follows, all from one sample in a study of blood T cell repertoires in COVID-19. Produced via immunoSEQ multiplex PCR; TCRdb's table is partial and in-frame only. Of approximately 350,000 clones listed, 80% to 90% are singletons. Source material: peripheral blood. Receptors were obtained from a woman aged 25 to 39 with COVID-19, enrolled during active disease. The CDR3 runs from the conserved cysteine through the conserved F or W. The D gene is left open where the match is weak.

d_call	cdr3_length	v_call	j_call	cdr3_aa
NA	16	TRBV6-2/TRBV6-3	TRBJ1-2	CASSYSNLRPYYGYTF
TRBD1	14	TRBV29-1	TRBJ2-2	CSARDRGLNGELFF
TRBD1	16	TRBV11-3	TRBJ1-1	CASSFGGQGGSTEAFF
NA	12	TRBV29-1	TRBJ1-1	CSYQGQNTEAFF
TRBD1	18	TRBV4-3	TRBJ2-7	CASSQELPGTGGWNEQYF
TRBD2	17	TRBV5-4	TRBJ2-1	CASSAPGTRSSYNEQFF
TRBD1	15	TRBV13	TRBJ2-1	CASSLGQGAYNEQFF
TRBD1	13	TRBV19	TRBJ1-5	CASEGAGGQPQHF
NA	13	TRBV30	TRBJ1-5	CAWSRQINQPQHF
NA	13	TRBV10-1	TRBJ2-5	CASSEGVLETQYF
TRBD2	19	TRBV11-3	TRBJ2-1	CASSPGLARDLGGLHEQFF
NA	15	TRBV15	TRBJ2-3	CATSRSGDRTDTQYF
NA	17	TRBV19	TRBJ1-1	CASSDLGGASMNTEAFF
TRBD2	16	TRBV19	TRBJ2-6	CASSQERGSGANVLTF
TRBD2	15	TRBV14	TRBJ2-1	CASSLLAGGPNEQFF
TRBD1	18	TRBV5-4	TRBJ2-6	CASSLVLFRQGRANVLTF
NA	15	TRBV3-1/TRBV3-2	TRBJ2-5	CASSQETSAAGSQYF
NA	16	TRBV4-3	TRBJ2-3	CASSQKLGGMADTQYF
TRBD2	15	TRBV6-2/TRBV6-3	TRBJ2-4	CASSRMGGTKNIQYF
NA	14	TRBV7-2	TRBJ1-6	CASSLVPGNSPLHF
NA	15	TRBV28	TRBJ1-1	CASSLPGARGTEAFF
NA	14	TRBV18	TRBJ2-5	CASSPPGQQETQYF
NA	15	TRBV4-3	TRBJ2-5	CASSQDRGAQETQYF
TRBD2	18	TRBV29-1	TRBJ2-3	CSVGVWTSGGASTDTQYF
NA	19	TRBV21-1	TRBJ1-4	CASSKEGDRGSSTNEKLFF
NA	14	TRBV5-8	TRBJ1-5	CASSLYSSNQPQHF
TRBD2	15	TRBV7-2	TRBJ2-7	CASSDSGGASYEQYF
NA	16	TRBV18	TRBJ1-2	CASSPGLDSWNYGYTF
NA	17	TRBV2	TRBJ1-5	CASALEGGGYSNQPQHF
NA	13	TRBV7-8	TRBJ2-1	CASSPRAYNEQFF
NA	15	TRBV2	TRBJ2-2	CAGSTGSVPTGELFF
TRBD2	15	TRBV7-2	TRBJ2-1	CASSLVAGGYNEQFF
NA	12	TRBV7-9	TRBJ1-2	CASSLGTAPGTF
NA	17	TRBV7-2	TRBJ2-5	CASSLAGGGTGQETQYF
NA	13	TRBV18	TRBJ2-5	CASSLTRSETQYF
NA	15	TRBV2	TRBJ2-3	CASLGGGRSTDTQYF
TRBD2	16	TRBV24-1	TRBJ2-3	CATSDVASGRVDTQYF
TRBD2	19	TRBV7-7	TRBJ2-1	CASSLGAHSLAGGPGEQFF
NA	16	TRBV7-2	TRBJ2-3	CASSLLVHGVTDTQYF
NA	15	TRBV7-9	TRBJ1-2	CASSFDRGAFGGYTF
NA	10	TRBV20-1	TRBJ1-1	CSVDSHEAFF
NA	14	TRBV27	TRBJ1-1	CASSLWRSNTEAFF
TRBD2	16	TRBV10-2	TRBJ2-1	CASSVFRGSSYNEQFF
TRBD2	16	TRBV19	TRBJ2-3	CASSVASGGNTDTQYF
TRBD1	15	TRBV11-2	TRBJ2-4	CASSSLGQGQNIQYF
TRBD1	18	TRBV11-2	TRBJ2-6	CASSSRTGPSSGANVLTF
TRBD2	15	TRBV5-1	TRBJ2-3	CASSFTAGGADTQYF
NA	13	TRBV6-4	TRBJ1-1	CASSSGGDTEAFF
NA	15	TRBV18	TRBJ2-6	CASSPRDSGANVLTF
TRBD2	11	TRBV30	TRBJ2-1	CAWSVGTSGFF